This passage covers 13 T cell receptor beta chains from one sample sequenced in a study of response to subunit inactivated influenza vaccine. TCRdb re-derived calls from the RT-PCR reads in MiXCR, one entry per CDR3 protein. This sample has 250,000 to 350,000 distinct CDR3 sequences, with about 20% found just once. The source was PBMCs from blood, collected 21 months after vaccination. The receptors here all came from a man in his fifties or sixties who received an inactivated influenza vaccine.

The J gene is TRBJ2-2, the V gene TRBV12-3 or TRBV12-4, with TRBD2 identical over 7 bases. The CDR3 sequence is 16 residues long. V trimming: 2 bases; J trimming: 4 bases; junction bases outside the gene matches: 7. CDR3 sequence (DNA): TGTGCCAGCAGTTTATCGGCGGGGAGGGCCACCGGGGAGCTGTTTTTT. It is translated as CASSLSAGRATGELFF.

The chain has TRBV6-2 or TRBV6-3 and TRBJ2-7, with 7 bases identical to TRBD2. V trimming: 6 bases; J trimming: 0 bases; junction bases outside the gene matches: 5. There are 14 residues in the CDR3. Germline lookup yields CDR1 MNHEY and CDR2 SVGEGT. DNA for the CDR3: TGTGCCAGCAGGGGAGCGGGAAGCTCCTACGAGCAGTACTTC. This encodes CASRGAGSSYEQYF.

This clonotype was detected many times. This chain joins TRBV6-2 or TRBV6-3 and TRBJ1-1; unclear D gene. V was trimmed by 4 bases and J by 0 bases, leaving 9 bases between them. The CDR3 is 14 residues long. The germline V gene encodes CDR1 MNHEY and CDR2 SVGEGT. Here the CDR3 reads CASSSAGMNTEAFF. The DNA for the CDR3 is TGTGCCAGCAGTTCTGCTGGGATGAACACTGAAGCTTTCTTT.

This clonotype was counted between two and nine times. This rearrangement joins TRBV5-4 to TRBJ2-5; D is uncertain. CDR3 length equals 14 residues. Germline CDR1 and CDR2: SGHNT and YYREEE (reference sequence). V dropped 3 bases and J dropped 5 bases, with 14 bases sitting between them. The CDR3 sequence: CASSSDGSSETQYF. CDR3 bases: TGTGCCAGCAGCTCCGACGGATCGTCGGAGACCCAGTACTTC.

Notes on this clonotype: The CDR3 does not close with the conserved phenylalanine or tryptophan, likely indicating a read error. Written as DNA, the CDR3 is TGTGCCAGCAGTGTGGACATAAACATTCAGTACTAC. This translates into CASSVDINIQYY. The J gene is TRBJ2-4, the V gene TRBV12-3 or TRBV12-4; perhaps TRBD1 as D (5 bases). The CDR3 runs to 12 residues. Trimming pared 5 bases from V and 6 bases from J, leaving 8 bases between.

The table lists this clonotype with a few counts. J is TRBJ1-1 and V is TRBV7-8, with a tentative D call TRBD1 (5 bases). Trimming removed 2 bases at V and 0 bases at J, with 10 bases between. Germline-derived CDR1 and CDR2 are SGHVS and FQNEAQ. CDR3 length: 15 amino acids. CDR3 nucleotide sequence: TGTGCCAGCAGCTTAACAGGCAACATGAACACTGAAGCTTTCTTT. As protein: CASSLTGNMNTEAFF.

This chain connects TRBV5-6 to TRBJ2-1; tentative D call: TRBD1 (6 bases). The length of the CDR3 is 13 residues. The germline gives CDR1 SGHDT, CDR2 YYEEEE. V dropped 3 bases and J dropped 7 bases, with 11 bases sitting between them. The CDR3 nucleotides read TGTGCCAGCAGCTGGGCAGGGGTAAATGAGCAGTTCTTC. Translation: CASSWAGVNEQFF.

CDR3 residues: CASSPLWLAGGEETQYF. CDR3 sequence (DNA): TGTGCCAGCAGCCCCCTGTGGCTAGCGGGGGGGGAGGAGACCCAGTACTTC. The J gene is TRBJ2-5, the V gene TRBV27; TRBD2 matches 12 bases. This CDR3 comprises 17 residues. The ends lost 6 bases at V and 5 bases at J; junction bases unmatched: 13. Germline-derived CDR1 and CDR2 are MNHEY and SMNVEV (reference sequence).

The chain is built from TRBV6-2 or TRBV6-3 and TRBJ2-1, with D possibly being TRBD1 (5 bases). This CDR3 contains 13 residues. V was cut by 6 bases and J by 1 base, with 7 bases left in between. In germline, CDR1 is MNHEY, CDR2 SVGEGT. The CDR3 coding sequence is TGTGCCAGCAGGAGGACATCCTACAATGAGCAGTTCTTC. Its protein is CASRRTSYNEQFF.

This clonotype was seen more than once but under ten times. J is TRBJ2-2 and V is TRBV4-2, with a weak D call TRBD2 (6 bases). The V gene lost 3 bases and the J gene lost 2 bases, with 10 bases spanning the gap. The CDR3 is made up of 15 amino acids. The germline V gene encodes CDR1 LGHNA and CDR2 YNFKEQ. Here the CDR3 reads CASSQGTSNTGELFF. The DNA of the CDR3 is TGTGCCAGCAGCCAGGGAACTAGCAACACCGGGGAGCTGTTTTTT.

A few counts support this clonotype. V gene TRBV12-3 or TRBV12-4 combines with J gene TRBJ2-3, with D tentatively TRBD1 (6 bases). V was shortened by 4 bases and J by 3 bases, with 14 bases between the two germline ends. CDR3 length: 15 amino acids. DNA for the CDR3: TGTGCCAGCAGTTCCCTCGCAAGGGGGACAGATACGCAGTATTTT. Its translation: CASSSLARGTDTQYF.

The chain uses TRBV27 and TRBJ2-5; D gene unclear. The length of the CDR3 is 12 residues. Per germline, CDR1 MNHEY and CDR2 SMNVEV (reference sequence). Trimming shortened V by 7 bases and J by 7 bases, and 13 bases separated the two germline ends. The CDR3 bases are TGTGCCAGCACGTCCTTTGAAGGGACCCAGTACTTC. Its translation: CASTSFEGTQYF.

V usage is TRBV6-5 and J usage is TRBJ1-6; possible D gene TRBD1, 5 bases. The germline gives CDR1 MNHEY, CDR2 SVGAGI. Trimming removed 8 bases from V and 9 bases from J, with 11 bases in between. The CDR3 length is 12 residues. CDR3 sequence reads: CASATGGSPLHF. DNA of the CDR3: TGTGCCAGCGCAACAGGCGGTTCACCCCTCCACTTT.